What follows are 20 T cell receptor beta chains derived from one specimen sequenced in a study of blood T cell repertoires in COVID-19. TCRdb's table, derived via immunoSEQ multiplex PCR, lists solely in-frame clones and lacks some. The table has 250,000 to 300,000 clones, about four fifths seen once. Sequenced input: PBMCs or T cells enriched from blood (not recorded which). The receptors come from a man aged 35-49 years who had been exposed to COVID-19.

V usage is TRBV21-1 and J usage is TRBJ2-7; TRBD2, the D gene given by the table, was not confirmed from the DNA. TRBV21-1 is shown as a pseudogene. This CDR3 has 15 residues. This CDR3 is CASSKGGRGTYEQYF. CDR3 coding DNA: TGTGCCAGCAGCAAAGGGGGACGGGGGACCTACGAGCAGTACTTC.

V is TRBV28 and J is TRBJ1-4, with 7 bases identical to TRBD1. The CDR3 is 16 amino acids. Trimming cost V 3 bases and J 8 bases; bases outside gene matches: 12. The germline CDR1 and CDR2 sequences are MDHEN and SYDVKM. CDR3 in amino acids: CASSFVIRTGWEKLFF. The CDR3, as DNA: TGTGCCAGCAGTTTTGTCATCAGGACAGGATGGGAAAAACTGTTTTTT.

This sequence joins TRBV6-5 and TRBJ1-5; 7 bases fit TRBD1. Losses at the gene ends were 6 bases for V and 5 bases for J; bases not matched to a gene: 4. The CDR3 runs to 13 residues. CDR1 is MNHEY, CDR2 SVGAGI, per germline. This CDR3 is CASRDRDDQPQHF. The CDR3, as DNA: TGTGCCAGCAGAGACAGGGACGATCAGCCCCAGCATTTT.

This clone turned up a few times. J is TRBJ2-7 and V is TRBV3-1 (or the pseudogene TRBV3-2); TRBD1 matches 8 bases. Germline CDR1 reads LGHDT; CDR2 reads YNNKEL (reference sequence). With 4 bases clipped from V and 4 bases from J, the junction kept 12 bases outside the gene matches. The CDR3 is 16 residues long. The CDR3 bases are TGTGCCAGCAGCCCAACCGGGCAGGGGGCGAGGTACGAGCAGTACTTC. Translating gives CASSPTGQGARYEQYF.

The chain links TRBV11-2 to TRBJ2-3; 12 bases are a match to TRBD2. The trim removed 3 bases at V and 8 bases at J, leaving 6 bases unmatched. CDR3 size: 15 residues. Looked up from germline, CDR1 is SGHAT and CDR2 is FQNNGV. The DNA for the CDR3 is TGTGCCAGCAGCTTGCTAGCGGGAGGGATTGGTACGCAGTATTTT. The encoded protein is CASSLLAGGIGTQYF.

The chain recombines TRBV13 with TRBJ1-3; D remains ambiguous. In germline, CDR1 is PRHDT, CDR2 FYEKMQ (reference sequence). This CDR3 has 13 residues. Trimming removed 5 bases from V and 4 bases from J, with 9 bases in between. The CDR3 region is CASSPSGGNTIYF. CDR3 coding DNA: TGTGCCAGCAGCCCGAGCGGGGGAAACACCATATATTTT.

The chain combines TRBV2 with TRBJ2-7; 7 positions agree with TRBD1. The CDR3 runs 16 residues. Germline CDR1 reads SNHLY; CDR2 reads FYNNEI. The junction had 10 bases not matched to a gene; V was cut back by 4 bases and J by 1 base. The CDR3, as DNA: TGTGCCAGCAGTGCTGGAGAGGGGGCTAGGTCCTACGAGCAGTACTTC. It encodes CASSAGEGARSYEQYF.

This sequence joins TRBV10-3 and TRBJ1-5; unclear D gene. The CDR3 has 14 residues. CDR1 ENHRY and CDR2 SYGVKD come from the germline V gene. V was trimmed by 1 base and J by 1 base, leaving 5 bases between them. The CDR3 loop reads CAISEWQSNQPQHF. CDR3 sequence (DNA): TGTGCCATCAGTGAGTGGCAGAGCAATCAGCCCCAGCATTTT.

J is TRBJ2-7 and V is TRBV3-1 (or the pseudogene TRBV3-2), with TRBD2 identical over 9 bases. V trimming: 4 bases; J trimming: 5 bases; junction bases outside the gene matches: 9. Germline V lookup: CDR1 LGHDT, CDR2 YNNKEL (reference sequence). CDR3 length: 15 residues. The CDR3 region is CASSLAGTSNDEQYF. CDR3 nucleotides: TGTGCCAGCAGCCTTGCCGGGACTAGCAACGACGAGCAGTACTTC.

This clone was seen a handful of times. The chain couples TRBV7-9 to TRBJ2-1; D unclear. V was trimmed by 1 base and J by 0 bases, leaving 16 bases between them. The CDR3 has 18 residues. The germline CDR1 and CDR2 sequences are SEHNR and FQNEAQ (reference sequence). The CDR3 region is CASSLVRSRPSSYNEQFF. CDR3 in DNA: TGTGCCAGCAGCTTAGTGAGGTCGCGGCCGAGCTCCTACAATGAGCAGTTCTTC.

The rearrangement joins TRBV30 to TRBJ1-1; D is possibly TRBD1 (6 bases). The CDR3 has 14 amino acids. The germline V and J ends were trimmed by 3 bases and 5 bases, with 16 bases remaining between them. The germline gives CDR1 GTSNPN, CDR2 SVGIG (reference sequence). The CDR3 region is CAWRGGYGGTEAFF. CDR3 bases: TGTGCCTGGAGAGGGGGTTATGGTGGGACTGAAGCTTTCTTT.

This sequence joins TRBV9 and TRBJ2-7, with D unclear. The CDR3 totals 15 residues. Between the trimmed V and J ends, which lost 2 bases and 3 bases, there was a span of 15 bases. Germline CDR1 is SGDLS and CDR2 is YYNGEE. This chain's CDR3 is CASSVDAQRGYEQYF. The CDR3 DNA follows: TGTGCCAGCAGCGTCGATGCGCAAAGAGGCTACGAGCAGTACTTC.

The chain combines TRBV3-1 (or the pseudogene TRBV3-2) with TRBJ2-7, with D possibly matching TRBD1 (6 bases). Germline assignment: CDR1 LGHDT and CDR2 YNNKEL (reference sequence). Trimming left V 6 bases short and J 11 bases short, with 17 bases between. This CDR3 is 12 amino acids long. This CDR3 reads CASSFRGEGKYF. DNA of the CDR3: TGTGCCAGCAGTTTCAGGGGAGAGGGGAAGTACTTC.

The chain links TRBV5-4 to TRBJ1-2; no firm D call. The germline V gene has CDR1 SGHNT and CDR2 YYREEE (reference sequence). V was pared by 5 bases and J by 5 bases, with 4 bases between. This CDR3 is 10 amino acids long. CDR3 coding DNA: TGTGCCAGCAGGTCTTATGGCTACACCTTC. Its translation: CASRSYGYTF.

This chain joins TRBV30 and TRBJ2-7; weak D call: TRBD2 (5 bases). Trimming took 2 bases from V and 7 from J, leaving 15 bases between them. CDR3 length: 13 amino acids. Looked up from germline, CDR1 is GTSNPN and CDR2 is SVGIG (reference sequence). The CDR3 reads CAWSTSAAEEQYF. The DNA of the CDR3 is TGTGCCTGGAGTACCTCAGCGGCAGAGGAGCAGTACTTC.

This clone was detected a few times. CDR3 nucleotide sequence: TGTGCCAGCAGCCTAGGGCTTGACTATGGCTACACCTTC. Translation gives CASSLGLDYGYTF. This chain links TRBV7-8 with TRBJ1-2; the D is unclear. V was clipped by 5 bases and J by 3 bases, with 10 bases between them. The CDR3 sequence is 13 residues long. Germline-derived CDR1 and CDR2 are SGHVS and FQNEAQ. Full variable domain (rest looked up from reference TRBV7-8 and TRBJ1-2): GAGVSQSPRYKVAKRGQDVALRCDPISGHVSLFWYQQALGQGPEFLTYFQNEAQLDKSGLPSDRFFAERPEGSVSTLKIQRTQQEDSAVYLCASSLGLDYGYTFGSGTRLTVV.

V gene TRBV7-8 combines with J gene TRBJ2-1; 10 nucleotides line up with TRBD2. CDR1 SGHVS and CDR2 FQNEAQ come from the germline V gene. The ends lost 0 bases at V and 10 bases at J; junction bases unmatched: 15. The CDR3 has 18 residues. The CDR3 sequence is CASSLARDPSGSGGEQFF. Written as DNA, the CDR3 is TGTGCCAGCAGCTTAGCTCGAGACCCTAGCGGGAGCGGTGGGGAGCAGTTCTTC.

A single count supports this clone. The V and J genes are TRBV7-2 and TRBJ1-4, with D perhaps TRBD1 (6 bases). Germline V gene lookup returns CDR1 SGHTA and CDR2 FQGNSA. The CDR3 is 15 residues long. The V end lost 5 bases, the J end lost 10 bases, and 20 bases lay between the germline ends. CDR3 in amino acids: CASSTRTVQQGKLFF. CDR3 sequence (DNA): TGTGCCAGCAGCACCCGGACGGTCCAACAGGGAAAACTGTTTTTT.

The rearrangement uses TRBV11-2 and TRBJ1-5; D is ambiguous. V lost 3 bases to trimming and J lost 2 bases, with 11 bases between them. Per the germline V gene, CDR1 is SGHAT and CDR2 is FQNNGV. The CDR3 covers 15 residues. The CDR3 coding sequence is TGTGCCAGCAGCTTCGACTATTACGGCAATCAGCCCCAGCATTTT. Protein sequence: CASSFDYYGNQPQHF. Drawing the rest from reference TRBV11-2 and TRBJ1-5, the complete variable domain is EAGVAQSPRYKIIEKRQSVAFWCNPISGHATLYWYQQILGQGPKLLIQFQNNGVVDDSQLPKDRFSAERLKGVDSTLKIQPAKLEDSAVYLCASSFDYYGNQPQHFGDGTRLSIL.

The CDR3 nucleotides read TGTGCCAGCAGTTACGACGACAGGGGCGGATATGGCTACACCTTC. It translates to CASSYDDRGGYGYTF. The J gene is TRBJ1-2, the V gene TRBV6-5; TRBD1 matches 8 bases. J lost 5 bases, V lost 2 bases, and 7 bases had no gene match. Germline V gene data show CDR1 as MNHEY and CDR2 as SVGAGI. This CDR3 spans 15 amino acids.